Presented here are 21 T cell receptor beta chains from one specimen sequenced in a study of blood T cell repertoires in COVID-19 (TCRdb year 2020). Library construction relied on the immunoSEQ multiplex PCR assay. TCRdb re-hosts the immuneACCESS table, in-frame sequences only. Its copies lack some clones; in the studies checked, an unresolved V gene accounts for under half of them, and the cause for the rest is not known. This sample comprises about 110,000 clones, approximately 87% of them detected only once. The ten top clones hold roughly 18% of the sample. Sequenced material: peripheral blood. All receptors come from a woman aged 60-75 years with acute or convalescent COVID-19.

The V call is TRBV12-3 or TRBV12-4, the J call TRBJ1-1; TRBD1 matches at 8 bases. The trim removed 5 bases at V and 4 bases at J, leaving 3 bases unmatched. CDR3 size: 13 residues. CDR3 loop: CASSSRGPTEAFF. Written as DNA, the CDR3 is TGTGCCAGCAGTAGCAGGGGGCCCACTGAAGCTTTCTTT.

The J gene is TRBJ2-2, the V gene TRBV7-2; 9 bases align to TRBD2. Trimming removed 4 bases from V and 6 bases from J; junction bases left unmatched: 6. Germline CDR1 SGHTA, CDR2 FQGNSA. There are 15 residues in the CDR3. The CDR3 nucleotides read TGTGCCAGCAGCTCCGGGTTAGCGGGAGCCGGGGAGCTGTTTTTT. Its translation: CASSSGLAGAGELFF. The whole variable domain, remainder taken from reference TRBV7-2 and TRBJ2-2, is GAGVSQSPSNKVTEKGKDVELRCDPISGHTALYWYRQSLGQGLEFLIYFQGNSAPDKSGLPSDRFSAERTGGSVSTLTIQRTQQEDSAVYLCASSSGLAGAGELFFGEGSRLTVL.

A few counts support this clone. This chain uses TRBV11-2 with TRBJ1-6; no reliable D call. This CDR3 has 15 residues. V was pared by 1 base and J by 11 bases, with 15 bases between. Germline CDR1 reads SGHAT; CDR2 reads FQNNGV. CDR3 protein: CASSLVSATEAPLHF. The CDR3 coding sequence is TGTGCCAGCAGCTTAGTGTCAGCGACGGAAGCACCCCTCCACTTT.

V usage is TRBV4-1 and J usage is TRBJ2-4, with 7 bases aligning to TRBD1. The CDR3 loop spans 16 amino acids. Germline V gene lookup returns CDR1 MGHRA and CDR2 YSYEKL. The V gene end was trimmed by 4 bases and the J gene end by 4 bases; junction bases not matched to a gene: 10. This CDR3 reads CASSLPGTVIKNIQYF. CDR3 nucleotides: TGCGCCAGCAGCCTGCCCGGGACAGTCATTAAAAACATTCAGTACTTC.

The V call is TRBV2, the J call TRBJ1-1, with D perhaps matching TRBD1 (6 bases). Trimming left V 4 bases short and J 10 bases short, with 13 bases between. CDR1 is SNHLY, CDR2 FYNNEI, per germline. The CDR3 totals 12 residues. This CDR3 is CASSGTVRGAFF. The CDR3 DNA is TGTGCCAGCAGTGGGACAGTTCGGGGAGCTTTCTTT.

The CDR3 DNA sequence: TGTGCCAGCTCCAGGGGGACTGGAAACACCATATATTTT. Translation: CASSRGTGNTIYF. This chain joins TRBV18 and TRBJ1-3, with 7 bases that match TRBD1. The CDR3 totals 13 residues. The germline V gene encodes CDR1 KGHSH and CDR2 LQKENI. V lost 6 bases, J lost 2 bases, and 1 base stayed unmatched.

The V call is TRBV30, the J call TRBJ2-2; D might be TRBD2 (5 bases). The CDR3 runs 14 residues. Trimming left V 0 bases short and J 8 bases short, with 13 bases between. Germline lookup yields CDR1 GTSNPN and CDR2 SVGIG (reference sequence). The CDR3 here is CAWSVLRLNGELFF. Written as DNA, the CDR3 is TGTGCCTGGAGTGTACTGAGACTAAATGGGGAGCTGTTTTTT.

The CDR3 spells CASSESPGDAQHF. The CDR3 DNA follows: TGCGCCAGCAGTGAGTCGCCAGGTGATGCCCAGCATTTT. V gene TRBV10-1 combines with J gene TRBJ1-5; D ambiguous. Trimming removed 0 bases at V and 11 bases at J, with 11 bases between. The CDR3 covers 13 residues. CDR1 is WNHNN, CDR2 SYGVQD, per germline (reference sequence).

This clone has a handful of counts. This rearrangement joins TRBV9 to TRBJ2-1; D remains ambiguous. The germline CDR1 and CDR2 sequences are SGDLS and YYNGEE. The CDR3 consists of 16 residues. V was clipped by 4 bases and J by 0 bases, with 14 bases between them. In nucleotides, the CDR3 is TGTGCCAGCAGCTCTGCCTCTTTGAGCTCCTACAATGAGCAGTTCTTC. It specifies CASSSASLSSYNEQFF.

This clone was counted a single time. The chain joins TRBV14 to TRBJ2-3; a possible D gene is TRBD2 (6 bases). Germline lookup yields CDR1 SGHDN and CDR2 FVKESK. V gave up 4 bases and J gave up 1 base, with 18 bases separating them. CDR3 size: 17 residues. The CDR3 DNA reads as TGTGCCAGCAGCCCATACCGACAGTGGGAGGGCACAGATACGCAGTATTTT. Protein sequence: CASSPYRQWEGTDTQYF.

V is TRBV18 and J is TRBJ1-3; 7 bases are a match to TRBD1. The V gene's germline CDR1 is KGHSH and CDR2 LQKENI. J lost 3 bases, V lost 2 bases, and 4 bases had no gene match. The CDR3 runs 15 residues. The CDR3 bases are TGTGCCAGCTCACCAGCTCAGGGGGTTGGAAACACCATATATTTT. Protein: CASSPAQGVGNTIYF.

The V and J genes are TRBV4-1 and TRBJ2-5; perhaps TRBD2 as D (6 bases). V was cut by 1 base and J by 4 bases, with 10 bases left in between. Germline V gives CDR1 MGHRA, CDR2 YSYEKL. CDR3 length: 14 amino acids. The CDR3 DNA follows: TGCGCCAGCAGCCAAGGAAAGGGAGGAGAGACCCAGTACTTC. This translates into CASSQGKGGETQYF.

This sequence joins TRBV5-6 and TRBJ1-2; no clear D gene. The germline V gene has CDR1 SGHDT and CDR2 YYEEEE. CDR3 length: 11 amino acids. Trimming removed 4 bases from V and 8 bases from J, with 9 bases in between. CDR3 sequence reads: CASSPGAGYTF. The CDR3 DNA reads as TGTGCCAGCAGCCCCGGTGCGGGCTACACCTTC.

This chain links TRBV18 with TRBJ2-3; TRBD1 might be the D (8 bases). Germline values: CDR1 KGHSH, CDR2 LQKENI. The CDR3 is made up of 17 amino acids. V was trimmed by 6 bases and J by 2 bases, leaving 21 bases between them. The CDR3 sequence is CASSARQGRGNTDTQYF. For the CDR3, the DNA is TGTGCCAGCTCGGCACGACAGGGGAGGGGAAACACAGATACGCAGTATTTT.

The chain employs TRBV5-6 and TRBJ2-3, with 9 bases matching TRBD1. J lost 3 bases, V lost 4 bases, and 9 bases had no gene match. The CDR3 extends over 16 amino acids. Per the germline V gene, CDR1 is SGHDT and CDR2 is YYEEEE. CDR3 DNA sequence: TGTGCCAGCAGCCCCCTAGGACAGGGGAAAACAGATACGCAGTATTTT. This codes for CASSPLGQGKTDTQYF.

This chain links TRBV28 with TRBJ1-1; D possibly corresponds to TRBD1 (5 bases). Trimming pared 5 bases from V and 3 bases from J, leaving 10 bases between. The CDR3 runs to 13 residues. Per the germline V gene, CDR1 is MDHEN and CDR2 is SYDVKM. CDR3 DNA sequence: TGTGCCAGCAGTCTGGACAAGTACACTGAAGCTTTCTTT. Translating gives CASSLDKYTEAFF.

The chain uses TRBV3-1 (or the pseudogene TRBV3-2) and TRBJ1-2; D is possibly TRBD1 (5 bases). Trimming took 0 bases from V and 4 from J, leaving 12 bases between them. The CDR3 covers 15 residues. Germline V gene lookup returns CDR1 LGHDT and CDR2 YNNKEL (reference sequence). The CDR3: CASSQDLGGGYGYTF. The CDR3 DNA follows: TGTGCCAGCAGCCAAGATCTGGGGGGTGGCTATGGCTACACCTTC.

This chain uses TRBV28 with TRBJ2-4; TRBD2 aligns across 8 bases. The CDR3 is 16 residues long. V shed 5 bases, J shed 5 bases, and the junction held 11 bases outside the gene matches. The germline CDR1 and CDR2 sequences are MDHEN and SYDVKM. In nucleotides, the CDR3 is TGTGCCAGCAGTGGGCTAGCGGGTCGATGGGAAAACATTCAGTACTTC. Amino acids: CASSGLAGRWENIQYF.

The rearrangement links TRBV9 to TRBJ2-2; no firm D call. The length of the CDR3 is 13 residues. V lost 2 bases and J lost 1, with 3 bases in between. Germline V gene lookup returns CDR1 SGDLS and CDR2 YYNGEE. The CDR3, as DNA: TGTGCCAGCAGCGTCTGGAACACCGGGGAGCTGTTTTTT. This gives the protein CASSVWNTGELFF. Full variable domain (remainder filled in from reference TRBV9 and TRBJ2-2): DSGVTQTPKHLITATGQRVTLRCSPRSGDLSVYWYQQSLDQGLQFLIQYYNGEERAKGNILERFSAQQFPDLHSELNLSSLELGDSALYFCASSVWNTGELFFGEGSRLTVL.

V usage is TRBV6-5 and J usage is TRBJ1-1, with a tentative D call TRBD1 (6 bases). The CDR3 is made up of 13 amino acids. Deletions cut 8 bases from V and 5 bases from J, with 15 bases between. Germline loops: CDR1 MNHEY, CDR2 SVGAGI. The CDR3 DNA reads as TGTGCCAGCTCGGTTTCACAGGGAACTGAAGCTTTCTTT. Translated: CASSVSQGTEAFF.

The V gene is TRBV28, the J gene TRBJ1-2; weak D call: TRBD1 (6 bases). Between the trimmed V and J ends, which lost 7 bases and 4 bases, there was a span of 19 bases. Per germline, CDR1 MDHEN and CDR2 SYDVKM. The CDR3 runs 15 residues. Here the CDR3 DNA reads TGTGCCAGCATTCCTGGGGCAGGGGTTAGCTATGGCTACACCTTC. Its protein product is CASIPGAGVSYGYTF.